This T cell receptor (beta chain) was identified during a study of blood T cell repertoires in COVID-19. Study summary: Material from acute and convalescent COVID-19 was sourced from the United States, Italy and Spain.

Germline trimming cut 6 bases from V and 4 bases from J; bases unmatched to any gene: 4. This CDR3 region has 13 residues. Germline V gene sequence: CDR1 DFQATT, CDR2 SNEGSKA (reference sequence). Participant ages covered roughly 18 to 89 years across about 22 US areas. What the recovered Cohort 3 donors had was two negative PCRs, clearance, or symptom resolution. Libraries were prepared by immunoSEQ multiplex PCR; TCRdb keeps only in-frame clonotypes and omits some of them. The sample holds about 310,000 clones; 89% are singletons and the top ten take 8% to 10%. This clone was detected only once. This receptor was taken from a woman between 35 and 50 years old who had recovered from COVID-19. The chain combines TRBV20-1 with TRBJ2-5; TRBD2 matches 11 bases. Sequenced input: PBMCs or T cells enriched from blood (not recorded which). The CDR3 DNA follows: TGCAGTGCCAGTGGACTAGCGGGAGAGACCCAGTACTTC. Translated, it gives CSASGLAGETQYF.